The present T cell receptor (beta chain) was sequenced within a study of cytomegalovirus exposure and HLA in healthy donors. Whole-study context: Researchers found that about four fifths of almost 400 genotyped donors fell within the Caucasian-associated ancestry cluster.

From germline, CDR1 is KGHSH and CDR2 LQKENI. V shed 4 bases and J 7 bases; nucleotides not matched to a gene: 6. This CDR3 has 14 amino acids. This clone was observed once. Its specificity is unknown. Study-wide points: Within an earlier analysis, most TCR beta V segments proved productive either about 90% or about 30% of the time.

Vbeta (60) and Jbeta (13) primers were used in the PCR. The repertoire was sequenced with immunoSEQ multiplex PCR; TCRdb's copy has only in-frame clones and lacks some. The sample contains roughly 110,000 clones, 82% of which appear only once. The chain employs TRBV18 and TRBJ1-5; 8 nucleotides agree with TRBD1. This clonotype was obtained from a young man in good health and CMV-seropositive. Sequenced: PBMCs. The CDR3 loop is CASSLDRGGQPQHF. The CDR3 nucleotides are TGTGCCAGCTCACTTGACAGGGGCGGACAGCCCCAGCATTTT.